These 21 T cell receptor beta chains were all obtained from the same sample, sequenced in a study of identical twins. TCRdb redid the calling of the 5' RACE reads with MiXCR, one entry per CDR3 protein. The sample carries about 700,000 distinct CDR3 sequences, 8% to 9% recorded once. The data also belong to a second study, concerning yellow fever vaccine responses in identical twins.

The material sequenced was PBMCs. These receptors originate from a young woman in good health.

This clonotype was found many times. The CDR3 nucleotides read TGCGCCAGCAGCTATTTGGACAGAGCCAAAAACATTCAGTACTTC. Translated, it gives CASSYLDRAKNIQYF. The genes are TRBV5-1 and TRBJ2-4; D is possibly TRBD1 (6 bases). The CDR3 has 15 residues. The germline V gene encodes CDR1 SGHRS and CDR2 YFSETQ. Trimming cost V 3 bases and J 0 bases, with 10 bases left between them.

This clonotype showed up just a few times. V gene TRBV28 combines with J gene TRBJ2-3; D is possibly TRBD1 or TRBD2 (5 bases each). Germline V lookup: CDR1 MDHEN, CDR2 SYDVKM. CDR3 length equals 15 residues. The ends were cut back, 5 bases at V and 2 bases at J, with 14 bases in the middle. The CDR3 DNA follows: TGTGCCAGCAGTGGGGGTCGCGGACTCACAGATACGCAGTATTTT. Translating gives CASSGGRGLTDTQYF.

The J gene is TRBJ1-2, the V gene TRBV29-1, with a tentative D call TRBD1 (6 bases). The CDR3 runs to 12 residues. Deletions cut 5 bases from V and 7 bases from J, with 14 bases between. Germline V gene sequence: CDR1 SQVTM, CDR2 ANQGSEA. CDR3 amino acids: CSVNEAGVGYTF. The DNA for the CDR3 is TGCAGCGTTAACGAGGCAGGGGTTGGCTACACCTTC.

This clonotype was picked up many times. This chain links TRBV5-1 with TRBJ2-2; possibly TRBD2 for D (5 bases). This CDR3 has 17 amino acids. Germline CDR1 and CDR2: SGHRS and YFSETQ. Trimming took off 1 base at V and 0 bases at J, with 13 bases between the two ends. This CDR3 is CASSLRSGFANTGELFF. Written as DNA, the CDR3 is TGCGCCAGCAGCTTGCGAAGCGGTTTCGCGAACACCGGGGAGCTGTTTTTT.

The sample holds a few counts of this clonotype. The V call is TRBV27, the J call TRBJ2-7; tentatively, D is TRBD2 (5 bases). Germline-derived CDR1 and CDR2 are MNHEY and SMNVEV (reference sequence). This CDR3 is built from 12 residues. Trimming left V 6 bases short and J 7 bases short, with 13 bases between. The CDR3 region has the DNA TGTGCCAGCAGCCGGGATAATGGGGAGCAGTACTTC. Translation: CASSRDNGEQYF.

The sample holds a few counts of this clonotype. The chain joins TRBV12-3 or TRBV12-4 to TRBJ1-5; D is undetermined. CDR3 length: 13 residues. Trimming cost V 6 bases and J 5 bases, with 11 bases left between them. In nucleotides, the CDR3 is TGTGCCAGCAGCTGGAAAAGGGATCAGCCCCAGCATTTT. Its protein is CASSWKRDQPQHF.

V usage is TRBV4-3 and J usage is TRBJ2-7; perhaps TRBD2 as D (6 bases). The germline V gene has CDR1 LGHNA and CDR2 YSLEER. Trimming shortened V by 0 bases and J by 3 bases, and 15 bases separated the two germline ends. The CDR3 is made up of 16 amino acids. This chain's CDR3 is CASSQDYSGPNYEQYF. The CDR3 DNA follows: TGCGCCAGCAGCCAAGATTACAGCGGGCCGAACTACGAGCAGTACTTC.

CDR3 amino acids: CASSEAGLDEQFF. In nucleotides, the CDR3 is TGCGCCAGCAGTGAAGCAGGGCTTGATGAGCAGTTCTTC. The gene calls are TRBV10-2 and TRBJ2-1; TRBD1 is a possible D gene (5 bases). Trimming removed 3 bases at V and 8 bases at J, with 11 bases between. The CDR3 length is 13 residues. Per germline, CDR1 WSHSY and CDR2 SAAADI.

The chain recombines TRBV28 with TRBJ2-3, with D possibly TRBD2 on 5 matching bases. Trimming shortened V by 8 bases and J by 2 bases, and 14 bases separated the two germline ends. This CDR3 is 14 amino acids long. The germline gives CDR1 MDHEN, CDR2 SYDVKM. CDR3 bases: TGTGCCAGCCGAGGGTCCGGATTCACAGATACGCAGTATTTT. This encodes CASRGSGFTDTQYF.

This clonotype turned up a few times. The rearrangement joins TRBV11-2 to TRBJ2-1, with D possibly matching TRBD1 (6 bases). Trimming removed 4 bases at V and 5 bases at J, with 24 bases between. There are 18 residues in the CDR3. Germline values: CDR1 SGHAT, CDR2 FQNNGV. CDR3 sequence (DNA): TGTGCCAGCAGCTCAGACTACGTTCGCACGGACAGAAACAATGAGCAGTTCTTC. It is translated as CASSSDYVRTDRNNEQFF.

This clonotype has only a few counts. This sequence joins TRBV15 and TRBJ2-1; unclear D gene. Germline CDR1 is LNHNV and CDR2 is YYDKDF (reference sequence). The CDR3 runs 17 residues. The ends were cut back, 5 bases at V and 5 bases at J, with 22 bases in the middle. CDR3 in amino acids: CATSSTVAARRNNEQFF. In DNA form, the CDR3 reads TGTGCCACCAGCTCTACTGTGGCGGCCCGGCGGAACAATGAGCAGTTCTTC.

This chain connects TRBV6-1 to TRBJ2-7, with 8 bases lining up with TRBD2. The germline CDR1 and CDR2 sequences are MNHNS and SASEGT. The CDR3 runs 13 residues. With V trimmed by 10 bases and J by 0 bases, 5 bases remained unmatched. The CDR3 loop is CATGGLSSYEQYF. DNA for the CDR3: TGTGCCACGGGGGGGCTCAGCTCCTACGAGCAGTACTTC.

The rearrangement links TRBV20-1 to TRBJ2-3; TRBD2 matches 15 bases. The ends lost 5 bases at V and 5 bases at J; junction bases unmatched: 17. The germline V gene has CDR1 DFQATT and CDR2 SNEGSKA (reference sequence). The CDR3 is 19 residues long. DNA for the CDR3: TGCAGTGCTGCAAACCCCGGGACTAGCGGGAGGTCTTGGAGAGATACGCAGTATTTT. Its protein product is CSAANPGTSGRSWRDTQYF.

The rearrangement joins TRBV6-1 to TRBJ2-2; D remains unclear. Deletions cut 3 bases from V and 7 bases from J, with 9 bases between. Germline V gene data show CDR1 as MNHNS and CDR2 as SASEGT. The CDR3 has 13 residues. CDR3 sequence: CASSDWENGELFF. The DNA for the CDR3 is TGTGCCAGCAGTGATTGGGAAAACGGGGAGCTGTTTTTT.

Only a few counts were recorded for this clonotype. The CDR3 here is CSAREWTGVAKNIQYF. The CDR3 bases are TGCAGTGCTAGAGAGTGGACGGGGGTAGCCAAAAACATTCAGTACTTC. This chain uses TRBV20-1 with TRBJ2-4; a possible D gene is TRBD2 (6 bases). Per the germline V gene, CDR1 is DFQATT and CDR2 is SNEGSKA (reference sequence). The V gene lost 0 bases and the J gene lost 0 bases, with 12 bases spanning the gap. The CDR3 covers 16 residues.

In this sample, this clonotype turned up a few times. V usage is TRBV5-1 and J usage is TRBJ2-1, with a tentative D call TRBD2 (6 bases). The germline V gene has CDR1 SGHRS and CDR2 YFSETQ. Trimming left V 3 bases short and J 6 bases short, with 16 bases between. The CDR3 is 15 residues long. In nucleotides, the CDR3 is TGCGCCAGCAGCTCGACTAGGTGGAGGAGCAATGAGCAGTTCTTC. The encoded protein is CASSSTRWRSNEQFF. Full variable domain (missing parts from reference TRBV5-1 and TRBJ2-1): KAGVTQTPRYLIKTRGQQVTLSCSPISGHRSVSWYQQTPGQGLQFLFEYFSETQRNKGNFPGRFSGRQFSNSRSEMNVSTLELGDSALYLCASSSTRWRSNEQFFGPGTRLTVL.

V is TRBV7-2 and J is TRBJ2-7; 9 bases align to TRBD1. The CDR3 is 11 amino acids. Per germline, CDR1 SGHTA and CDR2 FQGNSA. Trimming cost V 8 bases and J 7 bases; bases outside gene matches: 3. The CDR3 here is CASGDRDEQYF. The DNA of the CDR3 is TGTGCCAGCGGGGACAGGGATGAGCAGTACTTC. Using reference TRBV7-2 and TRBJ2-7 for the parts outside the CDR3, the full variable domain is GAGVSQSPSNKVTEKGKDVELRCDPISGHTALYWYRQSLGQGLEFLIYFQGNSAPDKSGLPSDRFSAERTGGSVSTLTIQRTQQEDSAVYLCASGDRDEQYFGPGTRLTVT.

This clonotype was counted ten times or more. A junction boundary mismatches the germline segment, possibly from a read error. This chain connects TRBV4-2 to TRBJ2-7; D perhaps matches TRBD1 (7 bases). Germline CDR1 is LGHNA and CDR2 is YNFKEQ. The CDR3 is 16 amino acids. CDR3 nucleotide sequence: TGTGCCAGCAGCCTTAGAAGACCAGGGGGGTCCTTCGAGCAGTACTTC. Residues: CASSLRRPGGSFEQYF.

The table lists this clonotype with many counts. The V and J genes are TRBV2 and TRBJ2-1; TRBD1 aligns across 9 bases. The CDR3 length is 16 residues. Germline CDR1 is SNHLY and CDR2 is FYNNEI. V dropped 4 bases and J dropped 3; count of bases not matched to a gene: 7. The CDR3 here is CASSATGTGFYNEQFF. The CDR3 DNA reads as TGTGCCAGCAGTGCGACCGGGACAGGGTTCTACAATGAGCAGTTCTTC.

This clonotype was counted between two and nine times. V is TRBV20-1 and J is TRBJ1-1; D is undetermined. Per germline, CDR1 DFQATT and CDR2 SNEGSKA (reference sequence). The CDR3 is made up of 13 amino acids. V lost 1 base, J lost 6 bases, and 12 bases lay in between. Written as DNA, the CDR3 is TGCAGTGCTAGAGTTTCGGGGAGGTCTGAAGCTTTCTTT. It codes for CSARVSGRSEAFF.

The chain couples TRBV6-1 to TRBJ2-7; TRBD2 aligns across 7 bases. Germline CDR1 reads MNHNS; CDR2 reads SASEGT. V dropped 8 bases and J dropped 0; count of bases not matched to a gene: 7. The CDR3 is 14 amino acids. CDR3 amino acids: CASRHGGSSYEQYF. CDR3 nucleotide sequence: TGTGCCAGCCGCCACGGCGGGAGCTCCTACGAGCAGTACTTC.